This T cell receptor beta chain was observed in a study of tumor and adjacent non-tumor tissue in lung cancer. The overall study: Patients were aged roughly 30 to 76, roughly nine men and roughly five women, stage I to III. Overall study findings and caveats: Tumor repertoires had a smaller top 100 clone share than normal lung. TCR diversity was significantly greater in tumor than normal lung tissue.

The library came from three nested PCR rounds adapted from ARM-PCR protocols. TCRdb independently ran MiXCR on the multiplex PCR reads; one entry per CDR3 protein. Of 200,000 or so distinct CDR3 sequences listed, around 71% are singletons. This clonotype came up a few times. Its antigen is not known. RNA was extracted from bulk tissue without any cell sorting. The CDR3 consists of 15 residues. The V gene end was trimmed by 6 bases and the J gene end by 8 bases; junction bases not matched to a gene: 12. This clonotype was sampled from a man aged 60 to 75 with non-small cell lung cancer. What was sequenced was lung tumor tissue. This sequence joins TRBV12-3 or TRBV12-4 and TRBJ2-1; TRBD1 matches at 8 bases. CDR3 sequence: CASSLTGDRGDEQFF. In DNA form, the CDR3 reads TGTGCCAGCAGCCTTACCGGAGACAGGGGCGATGAGCAGTTCTTC.